This note documents a single T cell receptor beta chain sequence. Antigen specificity is unknown. Measured with immunoSEQ multiplex PCR; TCRdb has only the in-frame clones, and not every one. The sample consists of 90,000 to 150,000 clones, about 84% of them appearing once. V shed 4 bases and J shed 3 bases, with 12 bases lying between them. Germline CDR1 reads MNHNS; CDR2 reads SASEGT. The CDR3 has 14 amino acids. These data come from a study of cytomegalovirus exposure and HLA in healthy donors. Broader study findings: A few of the chains that were CMV-associated were confirmed in vitro to be specific for CMV antigens. Most TCR sequences proved rare, with some public TCRs found in many donors. According to reports, the classifier identified cytomegalovirus status with high specificity and sensitivity.

From the roughly 120-subject validation cohort, which was separate from the approximately 720-subject first cohort, the donors were drawn. This clonotype was obtained from a man between 18 and 35 years old in good health and CMV-seronegative. Sequenced sample: PBMCs. The rearrangement joins TRBV6-1 to TRBJ1-1; TRBD1 is a possible D gene (6 bases). CDR3 nucleotide sequence: TGTGCCAGCAGTGCGGAACAGGGATACACTGAAGCTTTCTTT. Translation: CASSAEQGYTEAFF.